These 18 T cell receptor beta chains originate from one sample sequenced in a study of T-cell reconstitution after alpha-beta-depleted transplantation in children. Unique molecular identifiers were built into the TCRbeta library. Using its own MiXCR run on the PCR reads, TCRdb lists one record per CDR3 protein. The profile shows a few hundred thousand distinct CDR3 sequences, about a quarter of them singletons. The sample was PBMCs, mostly from graft donor cells, taken 180 days after TCRalphabeta/CD19-depleted stem cell transplant. The receptor set was obtained from a male patient aged 10-17 years who had a stem cell transplant for acute lymphoblastic leukemia, so the T cells may come from the graft donor.

V and J are TRBV5-1 and TRBJ2-5, with 8 positions matching TRBD2. The V and J ends lost 4 bases and 1 base, in that order; junction bases with no gene match: 12. The CDR3 is made up of 17 amino acids. CDR1 is SGHRS and CDR2 is YFSETQ in the germline V gene. For the CDR3, the DNA is TGCGCCAGCAGCCCTAGCGGGTGGGGCGGAACCCAAGAGACCCAGTACTTC. Amino acid sequence: CASSPSGWGGTQETQYF.

The rearrangement uses TRBV7-9 and TRBJ2-1; D is ambiguous. The V and J ends lost 4 bases and 5 bases respectively, with 9 bases between them. The CDR3 loop spans 13 amino acids. CDR1 and CDR2 from the germline V gene are SEHNR and FQNEAQ (reference sequence). CDR3 sequence: CASSSRHDNEQFF. DNA for the CDR3: TGTGCCAGCAGCTCCAGACACGACAATGAGCAGTTCTTC.

This clonotype has just a few counts. This chain uses TRBV27 with TRBJ2-7; the D is unclear. This CDR3 is built from 13 residues. Germline loops: CDR1 MNHEY, CDR2 SMNVEV (reference sequence). With 6 bases removed from V and 1 base from J, the gap between germline ends came to 10 bases. The CDR3 nucleotides are TGTGCCAGCAGCTTCCAGGAGTCCTACGAGCAGTACTTC. It translates to CASSFQESYEQYF.

This clonotype has only a few counts. CDR3 bases: TGTGCCAGCAGCCCCGCCGGAGTCAGCAATCAGCCCCAGCATTTT. It codes for CASSPAGVSNQPQHF. This chain connects TRBV7-6 to TRBJ1-5; D ambiguous. V was cut by 5 bases and J by 1 base, with 12 bases left in between. CDR3 length: 15 residues. Germline CDR1 reads SGHVS; CDR2 reads FNYEAQ.

This clonotype was observed a few times. The chain carries TRBV10-3 and TRBJ2-7; 8 nucleotides agree with TRBD2. The CDR3 contains 14 residues. Germline V CDR1 and CDR2: ENHRY, SYGVKD. J lost 2 bases, V lost 6 bases, and 6 bases had no gene match. This CDR3 reads CAIRGSGSAYEQYF. CDR3 nucleotide sequence: TGTGCCATCAGAGGGAGCGGGAGCGCCTACGAGCAGTACTTC.

This clonotype occurred many times. The chain carries TRBV7-9 and TRBJ2-1; TRBD2 aligns across 10 bases. The CDR3 contains 15 residues. J lost 4 bases, V lost 1 base, and 1 base had no gene match. CDR1 is SEHNR, CDR2 FQNEAQ, per germline (reference sequence). CDR3 DNA: TGTGCCAGCAGCTTAGAACTAGCGGGATACAATGAGCAGTTCTTC. Its translation: CASSLELAGYNEQFF.

The table lists this clonotype with a few counts. The chain has TRBV9 and TRBJ2-7; TRBD1 might be the D (5 bases). This CDR3 spans 16 amino acids. V was trimmed by 1 base and J by 2 bases, leaving 16 bases between them. Per germline, CDR1 SGDLS and CDR2 YYNGEE. Written as DNA, the CDR3 is TGTGCCAGCAGCGTAAATCCAGGGATTGGAACCTACGAGCAGTACTTC. It yields the protein CASSVNPGIGTYEQYF. The entire variable domain, with the rest obtained from reference TRBV9 and TRBJ2-7, is as follows: DSGVTQTPKHLITATGQRVTLRCSPRSGDLSVYWYQQSLDQGLQFLIQYYNGEERAKGNILERFSAQQFPDLHSELNLSSLELGDSALYFCASSVNPGIGTYEQYFGPGTRLTVT.

The V call is TRBV5-4, the J call TRBJ2-5; D is unresolved. The CDR3 length is 15 residues. Germline-derived CDR1 and CDR2 are SGHNT and YYREEE (reference sequence). Trimming removed 2 bases from V and 7 bases from J, with 18 bases in between. In DNA form, the CDR3 reads TGTGCCAGCAGCTTCCGACCAACAGAACGAGGGACCCAGTACTTC. This sequence encodes CASSFRPTERGTQYF.

This chain uses TRBV12-3 or TRBV12-4 with TRBJ2-3, with a weak D call TRBD2 (5 bases). This CDR3 is built from 15 residues. Between the trimmed V and J ends, which lost 2 bases and 2 bases, there was a span of 11 bases. CDR3 sequence reads: CASSLWGEPTDTQYF. DNA of the CDR3: TGTGCCAGCAGTTTATGGGGAGAGCCCACAGATACGCAGTATTTT.

This clonotype came up a few times. The V call is TRBV20-1, the J call TRBJ1-2; 8 nucleotides line up with TRBD1. The CDR3 extends over 13 amino acids. Trimming at V came to 5 bases and at J to 3 bases, leaving 5 bases not matched to a gene. Germline CDR1 and CDR2: DFQATT and SNEGSKA (reference sequence). The CDR3 coding sequence is TGCAGTGCTTACGACAGGGGACACTATGGCTACACCTTC. Translation: CSAYDRGHYGYTF.

The chain combines TRBV6-5 with TRBJ1-5; D is unclear. CDR1 MNHEY and CDR2 SVGAGI come from the germline V gene. The CDR3 consists of 14 residues. Trimming cost V 0 bases and J 5 bases, with 8 bases left between them. DNA of the CDR3: TGTGCCAGCAGTTACTCGAACGGGGATCAGCCCCAGCATTTT. Amino acid sequence: CASSYSNGDQPQHF.

V and J are TRBV7-9 and TRBJ2-5; 10 bases map to TRBD1. The germline gives CDR1 SEHNR, CDR2 FQNEAQ (reference sequence). The CDR3 length is 17 residues. After removal of 7 bases from V and 2 bases from J, the junction contained 13 bases not matched to a gene. The CDR3 DNA sequence: TGTGCCAGCAACCTAGCCAGGGACAGGGGTGGACAAGAGACCCAGTACTTC. Its protein product is CASNLARDRGGQETQYF.

Only a few counts were recorded for this clonotype. The J gene is TRBJ2-2, the V gene TRBV20-1, with 8 bases that match TRBD2. The CDR3 runs 16 residues. Germline V lookup: CDR1 DFQATT, CDR2 SNEGSKA (reference sequence). V dropped 6 bases and J dropped 1; count of bases not matched to a gene: 10. CDR3 in DNA: TGCAGTGCAAAGCCCGGACTAGCTAGGAACACCGGGGAGCTGTTTTTT. It specifies CSAKPGLARNTGELFF.

The CDR3 loop is CASSLERPGPKRGAFF. In nucleotides, the CDR3 is TGTGCCAGCAGCTTAGAGAGACCCGGCCCAAAAAGGGGAGCTTTCTTT. J is TRBJ1-1 and V is TRBV7-9, with D perhaps TRBD1 (5 bases). Trimming stripped 1 base from V and 10 bases from J, with 22 bases between. The CDR3 is 16 amino acids. Per the germline V gene, CDR1 is SEHNR and CDR2 is FQNEAQ (reference sequence). The variable domain in full, with the rest retrieved from reference TRBV7-9 and TRBJ1-1, is DTGVSQNPRHKITKRGQNVTFRCDPISEHNRLYWYRQTLGQGPEFLTYFQNEAQLEKSRLLSDRFSAERPKGSFSTLEIQRTEQGDSAMYLCASSLERPGPKRGAFFGQGTRLTVV.

The J gene is TRBJ2-3, the V gene TRBV27, with D perhaps TRBD2 (6 bases). The CDR3 length is 16 residues. V was shortened by 4 bases and J by 1 base, with 15 bases between the two germline ends. Per the germline V gene, CDR1 is MNHEY and CDR2 is SMNVEV (reference sequence). The CDR3, as DNA: TGTGCCAGCAGTTCGTCCTCGGGAGTGGGCACAGATACGCAGTATTTT. Its translation is CASSSSSGVGTDTQYF.

This clonotype has more than one count but fewer than ten. The chain links TRBV9 to TRBJ1-1; D not resolved. Germline CDR1 and CDR2: SGDLS and YYNGEE. Trimming took off 2 bases at V and 0 bases at J, with 11 bases between the two ends. This CDR3 region has 15 residues. CDR3 loop: CASSVVRTLNTEAFF. In nucleotides, the CDR3 is TGTGCCAGCAGCGTCGTGAGGACCCTGAACACTGAAGCTTTCTTT.

The chain recombines TRBV29-1 with TRBJ2-7; no clear D. V was cut by 6 bases and J by 3 bases, with 12 bases left in between. Germline V CDR1 and CDR2: SQVTM, ANQGSEA. This CDR3 comprises 12 residues. The CDR3 DNA reads TGCAGCGTCCGTACCAGTAACTACGAGCAGTACTTC. Its translation: CSVRTSNYEQYF.

The table lists this clonotype with a few counts. The CDR3 sequence: CASSYGGSLYYEQYF. CDR3 DNA: TGTGCCAGCAGTTACGGCGGGAGCCTATACTACGAGCAGTACTTC. The gene calls are TRBV6-5 and TRBJ2-7; the match to TRBD2 covers 7 bases. Per the germline V gene, CDR1 is MNHEY and CDR2 is SVGAGI. This CDR3 comprises 15 residues. J was trimmed by 3 bases and V by 2 bases; bases with no gene match: 7.